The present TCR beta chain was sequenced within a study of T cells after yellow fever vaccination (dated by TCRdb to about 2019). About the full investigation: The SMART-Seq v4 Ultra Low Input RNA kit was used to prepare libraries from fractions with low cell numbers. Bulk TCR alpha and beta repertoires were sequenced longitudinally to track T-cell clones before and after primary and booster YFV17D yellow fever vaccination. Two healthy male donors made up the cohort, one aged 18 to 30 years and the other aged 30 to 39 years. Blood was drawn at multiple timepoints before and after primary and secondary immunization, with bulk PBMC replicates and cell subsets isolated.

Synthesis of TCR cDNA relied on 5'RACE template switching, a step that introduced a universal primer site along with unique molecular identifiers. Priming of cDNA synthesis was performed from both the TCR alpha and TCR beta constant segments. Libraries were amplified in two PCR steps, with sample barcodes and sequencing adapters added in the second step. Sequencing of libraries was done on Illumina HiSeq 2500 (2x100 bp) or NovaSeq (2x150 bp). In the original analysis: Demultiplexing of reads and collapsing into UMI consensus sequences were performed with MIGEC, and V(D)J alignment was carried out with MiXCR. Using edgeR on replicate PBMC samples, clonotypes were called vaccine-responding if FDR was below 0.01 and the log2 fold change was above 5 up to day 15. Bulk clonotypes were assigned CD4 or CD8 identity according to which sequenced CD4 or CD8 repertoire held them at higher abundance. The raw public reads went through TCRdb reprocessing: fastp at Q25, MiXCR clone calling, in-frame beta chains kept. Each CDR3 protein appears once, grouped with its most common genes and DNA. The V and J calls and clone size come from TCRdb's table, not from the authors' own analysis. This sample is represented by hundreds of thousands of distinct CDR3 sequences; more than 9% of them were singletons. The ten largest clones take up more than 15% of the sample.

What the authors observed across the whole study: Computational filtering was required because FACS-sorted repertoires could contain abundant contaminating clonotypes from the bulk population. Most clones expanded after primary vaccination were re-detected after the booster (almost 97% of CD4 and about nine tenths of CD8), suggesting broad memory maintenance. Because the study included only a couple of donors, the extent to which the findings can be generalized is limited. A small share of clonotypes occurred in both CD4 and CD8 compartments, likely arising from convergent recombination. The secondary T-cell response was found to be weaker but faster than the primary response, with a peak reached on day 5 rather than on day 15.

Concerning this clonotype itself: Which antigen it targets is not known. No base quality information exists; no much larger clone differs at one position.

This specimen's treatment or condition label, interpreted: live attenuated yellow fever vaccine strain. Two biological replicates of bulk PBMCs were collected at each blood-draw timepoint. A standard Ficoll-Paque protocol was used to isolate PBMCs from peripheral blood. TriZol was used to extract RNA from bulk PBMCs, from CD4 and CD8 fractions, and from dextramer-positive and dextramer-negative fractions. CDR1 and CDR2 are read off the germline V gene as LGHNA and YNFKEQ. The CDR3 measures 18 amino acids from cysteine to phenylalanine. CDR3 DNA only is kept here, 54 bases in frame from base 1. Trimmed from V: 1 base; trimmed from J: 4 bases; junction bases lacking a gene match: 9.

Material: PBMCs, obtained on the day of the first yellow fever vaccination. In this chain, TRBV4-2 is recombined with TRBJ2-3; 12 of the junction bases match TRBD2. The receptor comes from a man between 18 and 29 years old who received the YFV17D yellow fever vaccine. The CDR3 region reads CASSQGTSGAAGADTQYF. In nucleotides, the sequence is TGTGCCAGCAGCCAAGGGACTAGCGGGGCGGCTGGTGCAGATACGCAGTATTTT.